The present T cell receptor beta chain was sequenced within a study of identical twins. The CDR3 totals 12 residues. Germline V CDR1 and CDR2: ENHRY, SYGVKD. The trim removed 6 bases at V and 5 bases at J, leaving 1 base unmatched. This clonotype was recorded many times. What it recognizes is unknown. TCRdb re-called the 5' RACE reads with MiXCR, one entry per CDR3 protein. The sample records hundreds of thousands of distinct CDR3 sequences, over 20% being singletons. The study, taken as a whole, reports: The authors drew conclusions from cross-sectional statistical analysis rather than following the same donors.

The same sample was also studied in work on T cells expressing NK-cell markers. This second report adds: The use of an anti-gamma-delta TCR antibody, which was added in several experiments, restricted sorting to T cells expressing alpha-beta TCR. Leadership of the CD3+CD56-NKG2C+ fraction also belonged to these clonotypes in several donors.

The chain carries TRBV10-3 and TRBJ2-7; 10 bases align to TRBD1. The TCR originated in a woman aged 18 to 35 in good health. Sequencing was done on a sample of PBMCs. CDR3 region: CAIRDRGDEQYF. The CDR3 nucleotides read TGTGCCATCAGGGACAGGGGGGACGAGCAGTACTTC.